This T cell receptor (beta chain) is from a study of PD-L1 blockade in urothelial cancer. Study overall: Blood gave a median around 150,000 T cells. Study-level findings and limits: Tumor-associated blood clones were expanded more by durable-benefit patients at 3 weeks. Pretreatment blood TCR clonality under the median forecast improved survival.

Disease in patients was locally advanced or metastatic urothelial carcinoma. Sequencing was performed with immunoSEQ multiplex PCR; in TCRdb, only in-frame clones are kept and a portion is missing. The sample lists 85,000 to 90,000 clones, 85% to 95% occurring once. Concerning this clone: The antigen is unknown.

There are 15 residues in the CDR3. V lost 5 bases, J lost 9 bases, and 15 bases stayed unmatched. Per germline, CDR1 SEHNR and CDR2 FQNEAQ (reference sequence). This chain joins TRBV7-9 and TRBJ2-7, with 8 bases aligning to TRBD2. The sequences come from PBMCs, collected around atezolizumab (anti-PD-L1) treatment. The source is a man aged 60 to 69 with urothelial cancer. The CDR3 sequence: CASSLRRAGAGGQYF. The CDR3 DNA sequence: TGTGCCAGCAGCCTAAGGAGAGCGGGGGCCGGGGGGCAGTACTTC.